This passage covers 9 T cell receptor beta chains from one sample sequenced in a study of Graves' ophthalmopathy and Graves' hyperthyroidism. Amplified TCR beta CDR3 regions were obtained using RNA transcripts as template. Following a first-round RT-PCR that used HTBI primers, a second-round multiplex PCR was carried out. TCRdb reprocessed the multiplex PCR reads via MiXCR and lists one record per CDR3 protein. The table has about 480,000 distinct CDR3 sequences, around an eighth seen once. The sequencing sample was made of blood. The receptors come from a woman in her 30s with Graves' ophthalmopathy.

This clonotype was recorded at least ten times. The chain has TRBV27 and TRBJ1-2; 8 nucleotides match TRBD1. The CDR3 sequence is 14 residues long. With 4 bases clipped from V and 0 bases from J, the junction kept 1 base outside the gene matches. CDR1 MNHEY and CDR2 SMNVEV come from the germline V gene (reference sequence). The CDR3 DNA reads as TGTGCCAGCAGTTCGGGACAGGCTAACTATGGCTACACCTTC. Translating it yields CASSSGQANYGYTF.

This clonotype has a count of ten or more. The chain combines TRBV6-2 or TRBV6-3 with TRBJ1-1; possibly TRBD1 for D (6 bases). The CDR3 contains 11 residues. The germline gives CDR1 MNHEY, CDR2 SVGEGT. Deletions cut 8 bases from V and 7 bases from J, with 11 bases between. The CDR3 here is CASGRGHEAFF. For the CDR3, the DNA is TGTGCCAGCGGCAGGGGTCATGAAGCTTTCTTT.

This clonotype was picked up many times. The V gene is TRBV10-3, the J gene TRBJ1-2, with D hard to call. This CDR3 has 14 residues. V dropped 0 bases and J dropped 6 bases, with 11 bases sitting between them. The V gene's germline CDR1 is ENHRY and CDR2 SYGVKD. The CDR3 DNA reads TGTGCCATCAGTGAGTCAAGCGGGAGGGATGGCTACACCTTC. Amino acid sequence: CAISESSGRDGYTF.

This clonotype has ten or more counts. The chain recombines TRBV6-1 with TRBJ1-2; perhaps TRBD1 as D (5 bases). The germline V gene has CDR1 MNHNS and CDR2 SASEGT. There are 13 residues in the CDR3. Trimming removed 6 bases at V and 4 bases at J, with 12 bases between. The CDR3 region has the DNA TGTGCCAGCAGGGGTGGGGGGGGCTATGGCTACACCTTC. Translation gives CASRGGGGYGYTF.

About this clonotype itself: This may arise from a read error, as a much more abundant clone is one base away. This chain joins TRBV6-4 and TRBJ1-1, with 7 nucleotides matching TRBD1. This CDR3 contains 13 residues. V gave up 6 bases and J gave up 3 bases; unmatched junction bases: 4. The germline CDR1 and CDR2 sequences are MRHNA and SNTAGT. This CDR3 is CASRAQGDTEAFF. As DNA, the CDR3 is TGTGCCAGCAGAGCCCAGGGGGACACTGAAGCTTTCTTT.

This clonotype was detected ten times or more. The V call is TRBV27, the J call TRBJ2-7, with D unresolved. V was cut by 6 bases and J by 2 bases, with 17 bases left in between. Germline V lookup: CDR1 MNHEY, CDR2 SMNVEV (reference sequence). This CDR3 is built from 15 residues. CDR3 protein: CASRRKGTSPYEQYF. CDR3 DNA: TGTGCCAGCAGGCGCAAGGGTACCTCTCCCTACGAGCAGTACTTC.

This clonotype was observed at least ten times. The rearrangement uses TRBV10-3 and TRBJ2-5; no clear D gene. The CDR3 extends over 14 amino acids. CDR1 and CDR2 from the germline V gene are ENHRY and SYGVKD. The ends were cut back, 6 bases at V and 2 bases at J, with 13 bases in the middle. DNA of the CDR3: TGTGCCATCAGGGCTTCGGGTTCACAAGAGACCCAGTACTTC. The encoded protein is CAIRASGSQETQYF.

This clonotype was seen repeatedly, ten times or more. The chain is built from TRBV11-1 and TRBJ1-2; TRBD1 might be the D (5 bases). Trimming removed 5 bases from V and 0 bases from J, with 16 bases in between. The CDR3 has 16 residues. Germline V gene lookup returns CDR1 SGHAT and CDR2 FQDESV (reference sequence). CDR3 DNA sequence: TGTGCCAGCAGCACGACAACCGGACATACTAACTATGGCTACACCTTC. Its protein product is CASSTTTGHTNYGYTF.

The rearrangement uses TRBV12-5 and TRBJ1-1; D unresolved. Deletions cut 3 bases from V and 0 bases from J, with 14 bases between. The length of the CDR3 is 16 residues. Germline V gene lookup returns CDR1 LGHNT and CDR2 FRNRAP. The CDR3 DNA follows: TGTGCTAGTGGTTTCCGCCGGGCATCACTGAACACTGAAGCTTTCTTT. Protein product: CASGFRRASLNTEAFF.